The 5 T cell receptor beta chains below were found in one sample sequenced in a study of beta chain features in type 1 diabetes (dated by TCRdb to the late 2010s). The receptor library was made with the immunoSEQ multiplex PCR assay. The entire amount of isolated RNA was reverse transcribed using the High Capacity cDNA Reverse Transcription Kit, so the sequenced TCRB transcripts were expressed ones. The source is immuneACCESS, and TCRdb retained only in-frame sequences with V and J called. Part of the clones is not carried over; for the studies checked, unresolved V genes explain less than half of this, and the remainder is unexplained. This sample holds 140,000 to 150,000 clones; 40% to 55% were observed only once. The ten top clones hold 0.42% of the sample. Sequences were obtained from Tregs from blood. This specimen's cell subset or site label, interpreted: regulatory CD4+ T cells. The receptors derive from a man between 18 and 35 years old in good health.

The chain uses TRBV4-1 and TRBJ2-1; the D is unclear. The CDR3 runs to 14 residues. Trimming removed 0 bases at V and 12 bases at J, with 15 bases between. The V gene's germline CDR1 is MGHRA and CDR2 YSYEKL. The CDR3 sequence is CASSQENGPTRQFF. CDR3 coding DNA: TGCGCCAGCAGCCAAGAAAATGGGCCCACTCGGCAGTTCTTC.

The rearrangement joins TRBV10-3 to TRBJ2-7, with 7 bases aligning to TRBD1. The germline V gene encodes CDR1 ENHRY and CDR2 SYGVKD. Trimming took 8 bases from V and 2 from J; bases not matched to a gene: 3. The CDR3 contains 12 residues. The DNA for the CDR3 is TGTGCCATCCGGGACAGAGCCTACGAGCAGTACTTC. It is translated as CAIRDRAYEQYF.

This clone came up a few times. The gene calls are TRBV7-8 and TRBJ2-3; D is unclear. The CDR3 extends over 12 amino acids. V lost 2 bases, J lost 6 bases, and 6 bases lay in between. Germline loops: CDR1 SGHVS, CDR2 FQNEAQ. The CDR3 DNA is TGTGCCAGCAGCTTACCCCCGGATACGCAGTATTTT. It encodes CASSLPPDTQYF.

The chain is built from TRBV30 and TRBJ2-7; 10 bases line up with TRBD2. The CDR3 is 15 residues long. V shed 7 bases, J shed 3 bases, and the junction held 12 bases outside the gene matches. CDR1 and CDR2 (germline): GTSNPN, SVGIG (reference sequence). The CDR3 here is CASLRLAGFHYEQYF. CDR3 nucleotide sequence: TGTGCCTCCCTGCGACTAGCGGGTTTCCACTACGAGCAGTACTTC.

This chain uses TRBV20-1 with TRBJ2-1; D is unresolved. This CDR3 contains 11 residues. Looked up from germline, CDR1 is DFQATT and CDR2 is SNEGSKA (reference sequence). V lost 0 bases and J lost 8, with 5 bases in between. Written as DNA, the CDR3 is TGCAGTGCTAGAGATGGGCATGAGCAGTTCTTC. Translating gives CSARDGHEQFF.